A selection of T cell receptor beta chains follows, all from one sample in a study of shared clonotypes between healthy human individuals. TCRdb keeps only in-frame clones here, not all; method: immunoSEQ multiplex PCR. In the table there are 2 million to 2.5 million clones, 90% to 96% of which are singletons. Sequencing used naive CD4+ T cells sorted from blood. Every receptor here comes from a man aged 18 to 29 in good health. Each CDR3 is given with its conserved first and last residue. A D gene is named only where the DNA matches it firmly. Where a row states a size, it is once, few, many or the class of an expanded clone; other rows omit it.

V,J,D,size,DNA,CDR3
TRBV18,TRBJ2-7,NA,NA,TGTGCCAGCTCACCACAGGGGCAGGGGGGCCTCGAGCAGTACTTC,CASSPQGQGGLEQYF
TRBV18,TRBJ2-7,NA,NA,TGTGCCAGCTCACCCCCAGGACAGACCTACGAGCAGTACTTC,CASSPPGQTYEQYF
TRBV28,TRBJ1-5,TRBD1,NA,TGTGCCAGCAGTTTACCCCCGGTAGGAGGGGGCGGTCAGCCCCAGCATTTT,CASSLPPVGGGGQPQHF
TRBV5-1,TRBJ2-3,TRBD1,NA,TGCGCCAGCAGCTTGGGGACAGGGGGCAAGGCAGATACGCAGTATTTT,CASSLGTGGKADTQYF
TRBV5-1,TRBJ2-7,NA,once,TGCGCCAGCAGGTTAAGCGTAGAGAGCTCCTACGAGCAGTACTTC,CASRLSVESSYEQYF
TRBV6-6,TRBJ1-1,NA,NA,TGTGCCAGCAGTGACCCGGGCCCTGGGAACACTGAAGCTTTCTTT,CASSDPGPGNTEAFF
TRBV9,TRBJ2-7,TRBD1,NA,TGTGCCAGCAGCGAGGGGACAGGAGGGGGATACGAGCAGTACTTC,CASSEGTGGGYEQYF
TRBV6-6,TRBJ1-4,NA,NA,TGTGCCAGCAGGGCGGGACAAATTAATGAAAAACTGTTTTTT,CASRAGQINEKLFF
TRBV4-1,TRBJ2-6,NA,NA,TGCGCCAGCAGCCAGGTGTCTGGGGCCAACGTCCTGACTTTC,CASSQVSGANVLTF
TRBV27,TRBJ1-1,TRBD1,NA,TGTGCCAGCAGTCCTTACCGGGACAGGGACCCTGAAGCTTTCTTT,CASSPYRDRDPEAFF
TRBV7-9,TRBJ2-7,TRBD1,NA,TGTGCCAGCAGGTCCTCATTCGGACAGGACAACTCAGTGCCCTACGAGCAGTACTTC,CASRSSFGQDNSVPYEQYF
TRBV7-2,TRBJ2-7,TRBD2,once,TGTGCCAGCACCATTGGCCTAGCGGGAGGCGACGAGCAGTACTTC,CASTIGLAGGDEQYF
TRBV6-6,TRBJ2-3,NA,NA,TGTGCCAGCAGTTACAAGCGGGTCACAGATACGCAGTATTTT,CASSYKRVTDTQYF
TRBV5-1,TRBJ2-2,NA,NA,TGCGCCAGCAGCCCCTTAGGGATGAACACCGGGGAGCTGTTTTTT,CASSPLGMNTGELFF
TRBV6-1,TRBJ2-2,NA,once,TGTGCCAGCAGGGAACCGACCGGGACCGGGGAGCTGTTTTTT,CASREPTGTGELFF
TRBV18,TRBJ1-5,NA,NA,TGTGCCAGCTCACCAGAGACTAATCAGCCCCAGCATTTT,CASSPETNQPQHF
TRBV30,TRBJ1-5,TRBD1,once,TGTGCCTGGAGTGTTAAGGGGGCGTCAGGTCAGCCCCAGCATTTT,CAWSVKGASGQPQHF
TRBV7-2,TRBJ2-7,TRBD2,NA,TGTGCCAGCAGCTTAACGGGAGGGCCGTCGAGCTCCTACGAGCAGTACTTC,CASSLTGGPSSSYEQYF
TRBV7-2,TRBJ2-6,NA,NA,TGTGCCAGCAGCTTATCGCCTTCTGGGGCCAACGTCCTGACTTTC,CASSLSPSGANVLTF
TRBV18,TRBJ2-5,NA,NA,TGTGCCAGCTCACCACCGGGGAGACAGCACGTCGAGACCCAGTACTTC,CASSPPGRQHVETQYF
TRBV6-5,TRBJ1-5,NA,few,TGTGCCAGCAGTTCCAGGGACCTGGGTCAGCCCCAGCATTTT,CASSSRDLGQPQHF
TRBV5-4,TRBJ2-1,NA,NA,TGTGCCAGCGGGCAGGACCCTTACAATGAGCAGTTCTTC,CASGQDPYNEQFF
TRBV6-1,TRBJ1-1,NA,NA,TGTGCCAGCAGGATGACACTTCTGGGGACTGAAGCTTTCTTT,CASRMTLLGTEAFF
TRBV14,TRBJ2-1,NA,NA,TGTGCCAGCAGCCAAGACCGGTTCAATGAGCAGTTCTTC,CASSQDRFNEQFF
TRBV18,TRBJ1-1,NA,NA,TGTGCCAGCTCGGCTAGGGGTTTTGGTGAAGCTTTCTTT,CASSARGFGEAFF
TRBV11-2,TRBJ2-7,NA,NA,TGTGCCAGCAGCTTAGCCAGGGTCATCAACGAGCAGTACTTC,CASSLARVINEQYF
TRBV29-1,TRBJ2-7,TRBD1,NA,TGCAGCGGATTACAGGGGGACTACGAGCAGTACTTC,CSGLQGDYEQYF
TRBV4-1,TRBJ1-2,NA,NA,TGCGCCAGCAGCCAAGCATCGGCCAGGGAAAGTTATGGCTACACCTTC,CASSQASARESYGYTF